The 23 T cell receptor beta chains reported below all come from one sample, sequenced in a study of chemoradiotherapy in HPV16-positive cancers. Clones were sequenced by immunoSEQ multiplex PCR, and TCRdb holds only the in-frame ones, with some missing. The table has some 5,100 clones, around 86% seen once; the top ten hold over 2%. The sequences come from tumor tissue, collected from a patient who underwent chemoradiotherapy. The receptors shown here come from a human donor with HPV-associated anogenital cancer.

This chain uses TRBV5-5 with TRBJ2-7, with unresolved D. CDR1 SGHKS and CDR2 YYEKEE come from the germline V gene (reference sequence). The CDR3 is made up of 12 amino acids. V was clipped by 4 bases and J by 0 bases, with 5 bases between them. CDR3 residues: CASSDASYEQYF. In DNA form, the CDR3 reads TGTGCCAGCAGCGACGCCTCCTACGAGCAGTACTTC.

The V gene is TRBV27, the J gene TRBJ2-7; maybe TRBD1 (6 bases). Deletions cut 5 bases from V and 4 bases from J, with 24 bases between. CDR1 and CDR2 (germline): MNHEY, SMNVEV (reference sequence). The CDR3 loop spans 17 amino acids. The CDR3 spells CASSQSGQTLGTYEQYF. CDR3 sequence (DNA): TGTGCCAGCAGTCAATCGGGACAAACCCTTGGTACGTACGAGCAGTACTTC.

This clone was seen a single time. The gene calls are TRBV13 and TRBJ2-1; D perhaps matches TRBD2 (6 bases). The V and J ends lost 5 bases and 8 bases respectively, with 19 bases between them. In germline, CDR1 is PRHDT, CDR2 FYEKMQ (reference sequence). CDR3 length equals 15 residues. This CDR3 is CASSQKLAFLDEQFF. CDR3 sequence (DNA): TGTGCCAGCAGCCAGAAACTAGCCTTTCTGGATGAGCAGTTCTTC.

This sequence joins TRBV7-2 and TRBJ2-7; D uncertain. Trimming stripped 5 bases from V and 0 bases from J, with 14 bases between. The germline CDR1 and CDR2 sequences are SGHTA and FQGNSA. The CDR3 runs to 15 residues. The CDR3 spells CASSTFQRSSYEQYF. In DNA form, the CDR3 reads TGTGCCAGCAGCACGTTTCAGAGGAGCTCCTACGAGCAGTACTTC.

The CDR3 loop is CASTFGTANTGELFF. CDR3 bases: TGCGCCAGCACATTCGGGACGGCAAACACCGGGGAGCTGTTTTTT. The V gene is TRBV10-2, the J gene TRBJ2-2; possibly TRBD1 or TRBD2 for D (5 bases each). V shed 7 bases and J shed 2 bases, with 14 bases lying between them. Germline assignment: CDR1 WSHSY and CDR2 SAAADI. The CDR3 totals 15 residues.

The rearrangement uses TRBV25-1 and TRBJ2-2; D is unresolved. Germline V gives CDR1 MGHDK, CDR2 SYGVNS. Trimming left V 4 bases short and J 8 bases short, with 11 bases between. The CDR3 covers 13 residues. The DNA for the CDR3 is TGTGCCAGCAGTGGAGTGGGCTGGGGGGAGCTGTTTTTT. Its protein product is CASSGVGWGELFF.

This chain links TRBV7-9 with TRBJ2-7; TRBD1 aligns across 11 bases. The V gene end was trimmed by 1 base and the J gene end by 7 bases; junction bases not matched to a gene: 6. Looked up from germline, CDR1 is SEHNR and CDR2 is FQNEAQ (reference sequence). The CDR3 contains 15 residues. The CDR3 spells CASSLGTGGGYEQYF. The CDR3 DNA reads as TGTGCCAGCAGCTTAGGGACAGGGGGCGGGTATGAGCAGTACTTC.

This chain joins TRBV5-6 and TRBJ2-2; 10 bases align to TRBD2. Germline V gene data show CDR1 as SGHDT and CDR2 as YYEEEE. This CDR3 is 17 amino acids long. The junction had 3 bases not matched to a gene; V was cut back by 0 bases and J by 1 base. CDR3 loop: CASSLDGLAENTGELFF. The CDR3, as DNA: TGTGCCAGCAGCTTGGATGGACTAGCGGAGAACACCGGGGAGCTGTTTTTT. The full variable domain, completed using reference TRBV5-6 and TRBJ2-2, is DAGVTQSPTHLIKTRGQQVTLRCSPKSGHDTVSWYQQALGQGPQFIFQYYEEEERQRGNFPDRFSGHQFPNYSSELNVNALLLGDSALYLCASSLDGLAENTGELFFGEGSRLTVL.

The J gene is TRBJ1-1, the V gene TRBV6-5; D is uncertain. CDR1 is MNHEY, CDR2 SVGAGI, per germline. Between the trimmed V and J ends, which lost 6 bases and 9 bases, there was a span of 17 bases. The CDR3 is 13 residues long. CDR3 DNA sequence: TGTGCCAGCAGGACCCCCTCGGGGTCGAAAGCTTTCTTT. It yields the protein CASRTPSGSKAFF.

The chain recombines TRBV27 with TRBJ1-1; D is perhaps TRBD1 (5 bases). The V end was cut by 5 bases, the J end by 1 base, with 11 bases between. CDR1 is MNHEY, CDR2 SMNVEV, per germline (reference sequence). The CDR3 has 14 residues. The CDR3 nucleotides read TGTGCCAGCAGTCCAGGAAGGGGGAACACTGAAGCTTTCTTT. Translated: CASSPGRGNTEAFF.

This clone has a handful of counts. This rearrangement joins TRBV6-1 to TRBJ1-6; D call uncertain. The germline V and J ends were trimmed by 4 bases and 3 bases, with 10 bases remaining between them. CDR3 length: 15 amino acids. Germline-derived CDR1 and CDR2 are MNHNS and SASEGT. This chain's CDR3 is CASSGATNYNSPLHF. The CDR3 DNA follows: TGTGCCAGCAGTGGAGCGACAAACTATAATTCACCCCTCCACTTT.

The CDR3 here is CATRGERNSYEQYF. The CDR3 region has the DNA TGTGCCACACGTGGGGAGCGCAACTCCTACGAGCAGTACTTC. This chain joins TRBV10-3 and TRBJ2-7, with D perhaps matching TRBD2 (5 bases). Germline V gene sequence: CDR1 ENHRY, CDR2 SYGVKD. The CDR3 covers 14 residues. Trimming cost V 10 bases and J 0 bases, with 16 bases left between them.

The chain combines TRBV30 with TRBJ2-7; TRBD2 is a possible D gene (5 bases). The germline V gene has CDR1 GTSNPN and CDR2 SVGIG (reference sequence). V lost 8 bases to trimming and J lost 5 bases, with 16 bases between them. The CDR3 spans 12 residues. CDR3 DNA sequence: TGTGCCGGAGAGGGAAGGGCCAACGAGCAGTACTTC. Translating gives CAGEGRANEQYF.

V is TRBV27 and J is TRBJ2-7; D is perhaps TRBD1 (6 bases). Trimming pared 6 bases from V and 1 base from J, leaving 13 bases between. The germline V gene has CDR1 MNHEY and CDR2 SMNVEV (reference sequence). CDR3 length equals 14 residues. CDR3 in amino acids: CASSPNRASYEQYF. DNA of the CDR3: TGTGCCAGCAGCCCTAACAGGGCATCCTACGAGCAGTACTTC.

The CDR3 DNA follows: TGTGCCAGCAGTCCCGGGGACAGTCAGCCCCAGCATTTT. Translated, it gives CASSPGDSQPQHF. V usage is TRBV2 and J usage is TRBJ1-5, with TRBD1 identical over 7 bases. V gave up 5 bases and J gave up 6 bases; unmatched junction bases: 4. The CDR3 is 13 amino acids. Germline lookup yields CDR1 SNHLY and CDR2 FYNNEI.

The chain links TRBV7-6 to TRBJ1-3, with D possibly matching TRBD1 (5 bases). Germline assignment: CDR1 SGHVS and CDR2 FNYEAQ. Trimming stripped 5 bases from V and 1 base from J, with 18 bases between. The CDR3 extends over 17 amino acids. CDR3 sequence reads: CASSQERVGLSGNTIYF. CDR3 nucleotides: TGTGCCAGCAGCCAGGAGCGGGTGGGGCTATCTGGAAACACCATATATTTT.

The rearrangement joins TRBV28 to TRBJ2-7, with D perhaps matching TRBD2 (6 bases). The CDR3 runs to 19 residues. V lost 6 bases, J lost 2 bases, and 29 bases lay in between. Germline V CDR1 and CDR2: MDHEN, SYDVKM. This chain's CDR3 is CASSSPRAGTRSGTYEQYF. The CDR3 DNA is TGTGCCAGCAGCTCCCCCAGGGCGGGAACTCGATCTGGGACCTACGAGCAGTACTTC.

The gene calls are TRBV21-1 and TRBJ1-1; the D call TRBD1 from the table was never checked on the DNA. TRBV21-1 is labeled a pseudogene. The CDR3 extends over 15 amino acids. In nucleotides, the CDR3 is TGTGCCAGCAGCAACACGTACAGGGAACGCACTGAAGCTTTCTTT. It translates to CASSNTYRERTEAFF.

The sample holds a few counts of this clone. The rearrangement links TRBV5-1 to TRBJ2-2; D is unclear. The CDR3 has 13 amino acids. The germline V gene has CDR1 SGHRS and CDR2 YFSETQ. Trimming removed 1 base at V and 4 bases at J, with 5 bases between. The CDR3, as DNA: TGCGCCAGCAGCTTGATTGGCACCGGGGAGCTGTTTTTT. Amino acid sequence: CASSLIGTGELFF.

This chain connects TRBV21-1 to TRBJ2-3; the D call of TRBD2 is as the table states it, not checked on the DNA. TRBV21-1 is a pseudogene segment. The CDR3 sequence is 17 residues long. The CDR3 here is CASNTPEASGAHDTQYF. CDR3 bases: TGTGCCAGCAACACTCCGGAGGCTAGCGGGGCCCACGATACGCAGTATTTT.

This rearrangement joins TRBV6-1 to TRBJ2-7, with unresolved D. Deletions cut 5 bases from V and 2 bases from J, with 4 bases between. The CDR3 extends over 11 amino acids. Germline V lookup: CDR1 MNHNS, CDR2 SASEGT. CDR3 DNA sequence: TGTGCCAGCAGTCGGACCTACGAGCAGTACTTC. This translates into CASSRTYEQYF.

The genes are TRBV2 and TRBJ1-2; D gene ambiguous. The CDR3 runs to 14 residues. Deletions cut 6 bases from V and 8 bases from J, with 19 bases between. CDR1 SNHLY and CDR2 FYNNEI come from the germline V gene. CDR3: CASSPRTDPGGYTF. The DNA of the CDR3 is TGTGCCAGCAGCCCCCGGACGGACCCGGGCGGCTACACCTTC.

This rearrangement joins TRBV28 to TRBJ1-5; 8 positions agree with TRBD1. The J segment lost 7 bases and the V segment lost 2 bases, leaving 4 bases of the junction unmatched. There are 14 residues in the CDR3. The germline V gene encodes CDR1 MDHEN and CDR2 SYDVKM. The CDR3 region has the DNA TGTGCCAGCAGTTTAACAGGGGGGAGGCAGCCCCAGCATTTT. Translating it yields CASSLTGGRQPQHF.